Each of the 20 T cell receptor beta chains below was sequenced from the same sample in a study of T cell changes during pregnancy in multiple sclerosis. The data were produced by immunoSEQ multiplex PCR, yet TCRdb's version contains in-frame clones alone and is incomplete. The top ten hold roughly 4.8% of the sample, which has around 35,000 clones, approximately 87% seen once. This specimen was CD8+ T cells from peripheral blood mononuclear cells, taken after pregnancy. These receptors all stem from a female donor with multiple sclerosis, enrolled in a pregnancy study.

The chain is built from TRBV4-3 and TRBJ2-1, with 11 positions matching TRBD2. The trim removed 1 base at V and 8 bases at J, leaving 7 bases unmatched. This CDR3 region has 16 residues. Germline V gives CDR1 LGHNA, CDR2 YSLEER. CDR3 sequence reads: CASSQGPLAGGYEQFF. CDR3 coding DNA: TGCGCCAGCAGCCAAGGACCGCTAGCGGGGGGTTATGAGCAGTTCTTC.

The rearrangement links TRBV19 to TRBJ1-2; TRBD1 is a possible D gene (5 bases). Trimming removed 3 bases from V and 8 bases from J, with 19 bases in between. The V gene's germline CDR1 is LNHDA and CDR2 SQIVND (reference sequence). The CDR3 contains 15 residues. CDR3 sequence reads: CASSISGAGAQGYTF. Written as DNA, the CDR3 is TGTGCCAGTAGTATTAGCGGGGCAGGCGCCCAGGGCTACACCTTC.

This clone was seen just once. The chain carries TRBV11-2 and TRBJ2-2; TRBD2 aligns across 12 bases. J was trimmed by 9 bases and V by 5 bases; bases with no gene match: 7. The CDR3 consists of 15 residues. CDR1 and CDR2 from the germline V gene are SGHAT and FQNNGV. CDR3: CASSPSSGGARELFF. CDR3 nucleotides: TGTGCCAGCAGCCCCTCTAGCGGGGGGGCCCGGGAGCTGTTTTTT.

J is TRBJ2-1 and V is TRBV11-3, with 7 bases aligning to TRBD1. J lost 6 bases, V lost 4 bases, and 6 bases had no gene match. There are 14 residues in the CDR3. Germline V lookup: CDR1 SGHNT, CDR2 YENEEA. This chain's CDR3 is CASSSPDRANEQFF. The CDR3 region has the DNA TGTGCCAGCAGCTCCCCCGACAGGGCCAATGAGCAGTTCTTC.

J is TRBJ2-7 and V is TRBV4-1, with 7 bases identical to TRBD2. J lost 7 bases, V lost 5 bases, and 5 bases had no gene match. Germline V gene sequence: CDR1 MGHRA, CDR2 YSYEKL. The CDR3 loop spans 12 amino acids. The CDR3 is CASSSAGGEQYF. Written as DNA, the CDR3 is TGCGCCAGCAGCTCCGCCGGGGGGGAGCAGTACTTC.

The J gene is TRBJ1-1, the V gene TRBV4-3, with unresolved D. Trimming cost V 0 bases and J 1 base, with 12 bases left between them. The CDR3 extends over 16 amino acids. Germline values: CDR1 LGHNA, CDR2 YSLEER. The CDR3 sequence: CASSQDLGLENTEAFF. The CDR3 DNA is TGCGCCAGCAGCCAAGATCTAGGTCTGGAGAACACTGAAGCTTTCTTT.

The chain combines TRBV4-2 with TRBJ2-5; the match to TRBD2 covers 9 bases. The V gene's germline CDR1 is LGHNA and CDR2 YNFKEQ. CDR3 length: 16 residues. The junction had 3 bases not matched to a gene; V was cut back by 0 bases and J by 1 base. CDR3 residues: CASSQDPAGGQETQYF. CDR3 nucleotides: TGTGCCAGCAGCCAAGACCCAGCGGGGGGCCAAGAGACCCAGTACTTC.

The sample holds one count of this clone. The gene calls are TRBV5-6 and TRBJ2-1, with 7 bases matching TRBD1. The J segment lost 2 bases and the V segment lost 0 bases, leaving 5 bases of the junction unmatched. This CDR3 is 16 amino acids long. Germline V gives CDR1 SGHDT, CDR2 YYEEEE. In DNA, the CDR3 is TGTGCCAGCAGCTTGGGGACAGGCATTACCTACAATGAGCAGTTCTTC. Protein sequence: CASSLGTGITYNEQFF.

The chain has TRBV9 and TRBJ2-1, with D unresolved. The germline V and J ends were trimmed by 0 bases and 0 bases, with 7 bases remaining between them. The V gene's germline CDR1 is SGDLS and CDR2 YYNGEE. CDR3 size: 15 residues. DNA for the CDR3: TGTGCCAGCAGCGTAGACAGTAGCTCCTACAATGAGCAGTTCTTC. Its protein product is CASSVDSSSYNEQFF. The whole variable domain, filled in from reference TRBV9 and TRBJ2-1, reads DSGVTQTPKHLITATGQRVTLRCSPRSGDLSVYWYQQSLDQGLQFLIQYYNGEERAKGNILERFSAQQFPDLHSELNLSSLELGDSALYFCASSVDSSSYNEQFFGPGTRLTVL.

The genes are TRBV6-5 and TRBJ2-7; tentative D call: TRBD2 (6 bases). The germline V and J ends were trimmed by 6 bases and 3 bases, with 15 bases remaining between them. Germline V lookup: CDR1 MNHEY, CDR2 SVGAGI. There are 14 residues in the CDR3. Here the CDR3 reads CASRLSGPFYEQYF. In nucleotides, the CDR3 is TGTGCCAGCAGATTAAGCGGGCCCTTCTACGAGCAGTACTTC.

The chain recombines TRBV27 with TRBJ2-1; D gene ambiguous. Germline assignment: CDR1 MNHEY and CDR2 SMNVEV (reference sequence). The CDR3 loop spans 13 amino acids. The ends were cut back, 2 bases at V and 8 bases at J, with 10 bases in the middle. The chain's CDR3 is CASSLEAYYEQFF. DNA of the CDR3: TGTGCCAGCAGTTTAGAGGCATACTATGAGCAGTTCTTC.

The chain has TRBV2 and TRBJ2-3; 9 bases are shared with TRBD1. Germline V gene sequence: CDR1 SNHLY, CDR2 FYNNEI. V was pared by 6 bases and J by 1 base, with 11 bases of the junction left unmatched. The CDR3 runs 17 residues. Written as DNA, the CDR3 is TGTGCCAGCAGCGACCCGGGACAGGGCGGGGGCACAGATACGCAGTATTTT. As protein: CASSDPGQGGGTDTQYF. Full variable domain (missing parts from reference TRBV2 and TRBJ2-3): EPEVTQTPSHQVTQMGQEVILRCVPISNHLYFYWYRQILGQKVEFLVSFYNNEISEKSEIFDDQFSVERPDGSNFTLKIRSTKLEDSAMYFCASSDPGQGGGTDTQYFGPGTRLTVL.

The chain employs TRBV9 and TRBJ1-2, with TRBD1 as a possible D gene (6 bases). Germline lookup yields CDR1 SGDLS and CDR2 YYNGEE. Trimming shortened V by 3 bases and J by 8 bases, and 14 bases separated the two germline ends. There are 13 residues in the CDR3. The CDR3, as DNA: TGTGCCAGCAGCGAGGGGGGGGAGAGAGGCTACACCTTC. Amino acids: CASSEGGERGYTF. Full variable domain (missing parts from reference TRBV9 and TRBJ1-2): DSGVTQTPKHLITATGQRVTLRCSPRSGDLSVYWYQQSLDQGLQFLIQYYNGEERAKGNILERFSAQQFPDLHSELNLSSLELGDSALYFCASSEGGERGYTFGSGTRLTVV.

DNA for the CDR3: TGTGCCAGCAGCTTCCCGTCAGGGGCCACAGATACGCAGTATTTT. Translated, it gives CASSFPSGATDTQYF. The chain combines TRBV5-6 with TRBJ2-3, with D possibly matching TRBD1 (6 bases). The CDR3 spans 15 residues. CDR1 SGHDT and CDR2 YYEEEE come from the germline V gene. Trimming cost V 2 bases and J 2 bases, with 12 bases left between them. The full variable domain, with the rest looked up from reference TRBV5-6 and TRBJ2-3, is DAGVTQSPTHLIKTRGQQVTLRCSPKSGHDTVSWYQQALGQGPQFIFQYYEEEERQRGNFPDRFSGHQFPNYSSELNVNALLLGDSALYLCASSFPSGATDTQYFGPGTRLTVL.

The rearrangement joins TRBV7-2 to TRBJ2-2; TRBD1 matches 9 bases. The CDR3 covers 16 residues. V lost 0 bases and J lost 1; bases outside the gene matches: 0. Per the germline V gene, CDR1 is SGHTA and CDR2 is FQGNSA. The DNA of the CDR3 is TGTGCCAGCAGCTTAGCGGGACAGGGGAACACCGGGGAGCTGTTTTTT. Encoded protein: CASSLAGQGNTGELFF.

The genes are TRBV6-1 and TRBJ2-3, with 8 bases aligning to TRBD2. The CDR3 length is 15 residues. The V segment lost 6 bases and the J segment 0 bases; nucleotides outside the gene matches: 5. CDR1 and CDR2 (germline): MNHNS, SASEGT. CDR3: CASRLLAGSTDTQYF. The DNA for the CDR3 is TGTGCCAGCAGGCTTCTAGCGGGCAGCACAGATACGCAGTATTTT.

The chain joins TRBV4-3 to TRBJ1-1; D possibly corresponds to TRBD1 (5 bases). Germline V gives CDR1 LGHNA, CDR2 YSLEER. This CDR3 region has 12 residues. The V and J ends lost 1 base and 9 bases respectively, with 9 bases between them. The CDR3 DNA reads TGCGCCAGCAGCCAAGGGGGCGTTAAAGCTTTCTTT. Protein product: CASSQGGVKAFF.

The rearrangement links TRBV30 to TRBJ2-7, with D possibly matching TRBD1 (6 bases). V was trimmed by 4 bases and J by 4 bases, leaving 11 bases between them. Per the germline V gene, CDR1 is GTSNPN and CDR2 is SVGIG (reference sequence). The CDR3 has 12 amino acids. The CDR3, as DNA: TGTGCCTGGATGACAGGACGTTACGAGCAGTACTTC. Amino acids: CAWMTGRYEQYF.

The chain has TRBV2 and TRBJ1-2, with a tentative D call TRBD1 (6 bases). Trimming cost V 6 bases and J 6 bases, with 17 bases left between them. Germline CDR1 is SNHLY and CDR2 is FYNNEI. CDR3 length: 14 amino acids. CDR3 region: CASREAAGANGYTF. CDR3 bases: TGTGCCAGCAGGGAGGCTGCAGGGGCTAATGGCTACACCTTC. The entire variable domain, with the rest obtained from reference TRBV2 and TRBJ1-2, is as follows: EPEVTQTPSHQVTQMGQEVILRCVPISNHLYFYWYRQILGQKVEFLVSFYNNEISEKSEIFDDQFSVERPDGSNFTLKIRSTKLEDSAMYFCASREAAGANGYTFGSGTRLTVV.

This clone rates as medium-sized. This chain links TRBV19 with TRBJ1-6; 8 bases are shared with TRBD1. Germline V gene sequence: CDR1 LNHDA, CDR2 SQIVND (reference sequence). The CDR3 is 15 amino acids. V was clipped by 7 bases and J by 10 bases; unmatched bases: 12. CDR3 protein: CASKEPGQESSPLHF. Here the CDR3 DNA reads TGTGCCAGTAAAGAGCCGGGACAGGAGTCATCACCCCTCCACTTT.